This T cell receptor beta chain was identified during a study of T cell responses to AZD1222 COVID-19 vaccine. Of note for this clone: Its antigen is still unknown.

This CDR3 is 12 amino acids long. With 1 base removed from V and 9 bases from J, the gap between germline ends came to 7 bases. Per germline, CDR1 PRHDT and CDR2 FYEKMQ (reference sequence). Assay: immunoSEQ multiplex PCR; the TCRdb copy retains only in-frame clones and omits some. Among 150,000 to 200,000 clones, around 86% were seen once, and the ten largest hold 2.7%. Broader study findings: Donors were largely white British and mainly female; clonal diversity was possibly underestimated. At baseline, just 5 or 6 AZD1222 recipients tested seropositive. Spike-specific TCR breadth rose after two AZD1222 doses, and depth rose as well.

The clonotype comes from an adult in good health. The material was peripheral blood, obtained on day 0 of MenACWY control vaccination. The chain carries TRBV13 and TRBJ2-1; D is perhaps TRBD2 (6 bases). DNA of the CDR3: TGTGCCAGCAGCTTAGACGGGGGTGAGCAGTTCTTC. Its protein product is CASSLDGGEQFF.